This TCR beta chain originates from a study of blood T cell repertoires in COVID-19 (TCRdb year 2020). About the study as a whole: Samples covering the acute and convalescent phases of COVID-19 were provided by collaborators in the United States, Italy and Spain. Samples were obtained from the ongoing ImmuneRACE study (first 160 participants) and from over 1,000 subjects provided by 6 global collaborators. A de-identified subject ID, COVID-19 status, age in years and sex were almost always included in the sample metadata. The material from the prospective study consisted of cDNA or gDNA derived from T cells, B-cell-depleted T cells, or PBMCs. Where available, HLA class I and class II types were taken from metadata supplied by the sample provider and were not determined by assay-based typing. A freely available public database, intended as a resource for researchers studying the immune response to SARS-CoV-2, is where the repertoires were released. Subjects who had been exposed to COVID-19, were actively infected with it, or had recovered from it provided the deeply sampled blood TCRbeta repertoires that made up the dataset.

At one collaborating source in Seattle, patients were enrolled during active infection and were followed longitudinally through the course of disease. The collaborating institutions used their own protocols to collect whole blood in K2EDTA tubes. For TCRbeta analysis, collaborators shipped samples as frozen whole blood, isolated PBMCs, or DNA extracted from either of those sample types. The immunoSEQ Assay, a bias-controlled multiplex PCR, was used to amplify TCRbeta CDR3 regions from genomic DNA. Per the source publication's procedure: The number of nucleated cells in each sample was estimated by amplification of reference gene primers within the assay. Sequence reads were collapsed and filtered to measure the absolute abundance of every unique TCRbeta CDR3 rearrangement. Productive Simpson clonality was computed per sample as the square root of Simpson's diversity index over productive rearrangements. The clones in this table, taken by TCRdb from immuneACCESS, are in-frame only. Not every clone is retained; where verified, under half of the shortfall comes from an unresolved V gene, and the cause of the rest is unknown. V, J and clone size are taken as reported in that table, and D and trimming were inferred from the DNA itself. The sample has over 95,000 clones on record, more than 70% of them singletons. The ten most abundant clones make up roughly 5% of the sample.

A few counts support this clone. Its antigen target is currently unknown. There are no base qualities to consult, and no much larger clone falls within one base. The CDR3 runs 17 residues from the cysteine to the phenylalanine. Only the CDR3 part of the read is kept: 51 bases, read in frame from the first base. What the study reported, not specific to this receptor: The quantity of clinical and demographic metadata differed by source and by participant and was supplied without curation.

The clonotype originates from a woman aged 55 to 70 with COVID-19, enrolled during active disease. Sequenced sample: peripheral blood. The chain is assembled from TRBV21-1 and TRBJ1-5; TRBD1 was called by the table and not checked on the DNA. TRBV21-1 is termed a pseudogene. This receptor has the CDR3 CASSYNRVRLSNQPQHF. Read as DNA, the sequence is TGTGCCAGCAGCTATAACAGGGTCCGATTGAGCAATCAGCCCCAGCATTTT.